What follows is one T cell receptor beta chain and its context. Its antigen is unknown. Produced via immunoSEQ multiplex PCR; TCRdb's table is partial and in-frame only. In the table there are over 110,000 clones, 93% of which are singletons. The CDR3 consists of 15 residues. The junction had 9 bases not matched to a gene; V was cut back by 4 bases and J by 5 bases. From germline, CDR1 is ENHRY and CDR2 SYGVKD. This sample stems from a study of T cell responses to AZD1222 COVID-19 vaccine. Study-level results: Spike-wide vaccine-associated CD4 TCRs dominated at 160-218 and 743-854.

The chain couples TRBV10-3 to TRBJ2-3, with 7 bases fitting TRBD2. The receptor's source is an adult in good health. The sample was peripheral blood, taken on day 0 of AZD1222 vaccination. CDR3 sequence: CAISGAGEVRDTQYF. CDR3 DNA: TGTGCCATCAGTGGGGCGGGAGAAGTCAGAGATACGCAGTATTTT.